The 14 T cell receptor beta chains given below trace back to one sample, sequenced in a study of blood T cell repertoires in COVID-19. Produced via immunoSEQ multiplex PCR; TCRdb's table is partial and in-frame only. This table has hundreds of thousands of clones, about 79% appearing once. Sequenced material: peripheral blood. These receptors originate from an elderly man with acute or convalescent COVID-19.

The chain joins TRBV25-1 to TRBJ1-4; D is ambiguous. Trimming cost V 8 bases and J 6 bases, with 19 bases left between them. The CDR3 sequence is 15 residues long. Per germline, CDR1 MGHDK and CDR2 SYGVNS. CDR3 protein: CASRSGIRVDEKLFF. CDR3 nucleotides: TGTGCCAGCCGTTCAGGCATTAGAGTGGATGAAAAACTGTTTTTT.

V usage is TRBV7-9 and J usage is TRBJ2-1; 14 nucleotides line up with TRBD2. With 3 bases clipped from V and 9 bases from J, the junction kept 7 bases outside the gene matches. The CDR3 runs 16 residues. The germline gives CDR1 SEHNR, CDR2 FQNEAQ (reference sequence). CDR3: CASSFPGLAGEGEQFF. DNA for the CDR3: TGTGCCAGCAGCTTCCCGGGACTAGCGGGAGAGGGTGAGCAGTTCTTC.

This chain links TRBV24-1 with TRBJ2-2; D possibly corresponds to TRBD2 (6 bases). Germline V CDR1 and CDR2: KGHDR, SFDVKD. The ends were cut back, 3 bases at V and 9 bases at J, with 16 bases in the middle. The CDR3 is made up of 15 amino acids. The CDR3 region has the DNA TGTGCCACCAGTGATACCGCTGGGGGGTCTCGGGAGCTGTTTTTT. Amino acids: CATSDTAGGSRELFF.

The CDR3 coding sequence is TGTGCCAGCAGCACATTAAGGACAGGGGGCCAACAGCCCCAGCATTTT. It encodes CASSTLRTGGQQPQHF. The rearrangement joins TRBV21-1 to TRBJ1-5; the D call of TRBD1 is as the table states it, not checked on the DNA. TRBV21-1 is classified as a pseudogene. The CDR3 contains 16 residues.

This rearrangement joins TRBV18 to TRBJ1-2; a weak D match, TRBD1 (5 bases). The CDR3 has 14 residues. Trimming stripped 3 bases from V and 7 bases from J, with 15 bases between. Germline V CDR1 and CDR2: KGHSH, LQKENI. The CDR3 sequence: CASSPNAGVAGYTF. The DNA of the CDR3 is TGTGCCAGCTCACCGAATGCGGGGGTCGCTGGCTACACCTTC.

The genes are TRBV28 and TRBJ1-6; weak D call: TRBD1 (6 bases). The ends were cut back, 1 base at V and 7 bases at J, with 20 bases in the middle. CDR1 and CDR2 from the germline V gene are MDHEN and SYDVKM. This CDR3 has 18 residues. CDR3 sequence reads: CASSLSPQGMLVNSPLHF. The CDR3 DNA follows: TGTGCCAGCAGTTTATCGCCTCAGGGGATGCTGGTCAATTCACCCCTCCACTTT.

The chain links TRBV20-1 to TRBJ2-7; no definite D call. The V end lost 3 bases, the J end lost 2 bases, and 11 bases lay between the germline ends. Germline CDR1 DFQATT, CDR2 SNEGSKA (reference sequence). The length of the CDR3 is 13 residues. The CDR3 reads CSASDGLPYEQYF. CDR3 coding DNA: TGCAGTGCTAGTGACGGGTTACCCTACGAGCAGTACTTC.

The CDR3 coding sequence is TGTGCCAGCACCATCTCCTATAATTCACCCCTCCACTTT. Encoded protein: CASTISYNSPLHF. This chain links TRBV6-5 with TRBJ1-6; D not resolved. Germline CDR1 and CDR2: MNHEY and SVGAGI. The CDR3 spans 13 residues. Trimming shortened V by 7 bases and J by 0 bases, and 4 bases separated the two germline ends.

The chain combines TRBV6-5 with TRBJ2-1, with 9 bases aligning to TRBD2. The CDR3 length is 15 residues. Germline V gene data show CDR1 as MNHEY and CDR2 as SVGAGI. The trim removed 4 bases at V and 10 bases at J, leaving 11 bases unmatched. The CDR3, as DNA: TGTGCCAGCAGTTCGCAGCGGGAGGTCCCAGGGGAGCAGTTCTTC. Translated: CASSSQREVPGEQFF.

The V gene is TRBV4-1, the J gene TRBJ2-7; D is perhaps TRBD1 (5 bases). Trimming took off 0 bases at V and 2 bases at J, with 14 bases between the two ends. In germline, CDR1 is MGHRA, CDR2 YSYEKL. The CDR3 has 16 amino acids. CDR3: CASSQEAYFRAYEQYF. The CDR3 DNA reads as TGCGCCAGCAGCCAAGAGGCCTATTTCAGGGCCTACGAGCAGTACTTC.

V and J are TRBV18 and TRBJ1-5, with 9 bases fitting TRBD1. The CDR3 spans 16 residues. V was clipped by 6 bases and J by 2 bases; unmatched bases: 8. Germline V gives CDR1 KGHSH, CDR2 LQKENI. The CDR3 here is CASSLQGALGNQPQHF. CDR3 bases: TGTGCCAGCTCCCTACAGGGGGCCTTGGGCAATCAGCCCCAGCATTTT.

The rearrangement joins TRBV5-1 to TRBJ1-2; 11 bases align to TRBD1. Germline lookup yields CDR1 SGHRS and CDR2 YFSETQ. J lost 7 bases, V lost 3 bases, and 8 bases had no gene match. The CDR3 consists of 15 residues. The CDR3 reads CASSYGTGGAGGYTF. CDR3 DNA sequence: TGCGCCAGCAGCTACGGGACAGGGGGGGCTGGTGGCTACACCTTC.

The V and J genes are TRBV6-6 and TRBJ2-1; no reliable D call. Trimming pared 0 bases from V and 4 bases from J, leaving 4 bases between. Germline CDR1 is MNHNY and CDR2 is SVGAGI (reference sequence). This CDR3 has 13 residues. The CDR3 DNA reads TGTGCCAGCAGTTACTCGGAGTACAATGAGCAGTTCTTC. It is translated as CASSYSEYNEQFF.

This chain joins TRBV18 and TRBJ1-1, with 7 bases lining up with TRBD1. CDR3 size: 19 residues. The V gene's germline CDR1 is KGHSH and CDR2 LQKENI. J lost 5 bases, V lost 3 bases, and 21 bases had no gene match. CDR3 sequence: CASSPFPSGVGQKRTEAFF. In nucleotides, the CDR3 is TGTGCCAGCTCACCTTTTCCCTCCGGTGTGGGACAGAAGAGGACTGAAGCTTTCTTT.